This T cell receptor (beta chain) was obtained from a study of T cell changes during pregnancy in multiple sclerosis. TCRdb's table, derived via immunoSEQ multiplex PCR, lists solely in-frame clones and lacks some. This sample has about 12,000 clones, with around 94% found just once. CDR1 is SGDLS and CDR2 is YYNGEE in the germline V gene. The CDR3 contains 17 residues. With V trimmed by 0 bases and J by 0 bases, 4 bases remained unmatched. Sequencing used CD4+ T cells from peripheral blood mononuclear cells, obtained before pregnancy. The clonotype was recovered from a female donor with multiple sclerosis, enrolled in a pregnancy study. V gene TRBV9 combines with J gene TRBJ2-1; 9 bases are a match to TRBD2. Written as DNA, the CDR3 is TGTGCCAGCAGCGTAGCCAGCGGGGGGAGCTCCTACAATGAGCAGTTCTTC. Translated: CASSVASGGSSYNEQFF. Based on the CDR3 plus reference TRBV9 and TRBJ2-1, the full variable domain is DSGVTQTPKHLITATGQRVTLRCSPRSGDLSVYWYQQSLDQGLQFLIQYYNGEERAKGNILERFSAQQFPDLHSELNLSSLELGDSALYFCASSVASGGSSYNEQFFGPGTRLTVL.